Listed below are T cell receptor beta chains from one sample, sequenced in a study of T cells in Graves' hyperthyroidism and ophthalmopathy. Using its own MiXCR run on the multiplex PCR reads, TCRdb lists one record per CDR3 protein. The data show about 180,000 distinct CDR3 sequences, about a sixth seen once. Sequenced input: blood. These receptors were obtained from a woman aged 45-65 years with Graves' hyperthyroidism. The CDR3 runs from the conserved cysteine through the conserved F or W. The D gene is left open where the match is weak. Clone size is not always given. Where it is, it says once, few, many or a class for expanded clones.

CDR3aa	CDR3nt	abundance	d_gene	v_gene	j_gene
CASSYRETLYGYTF	TGTGCCAGCAGCTACAGGGAAACCTTGTATGGCTACACCTTC	many	-	TRBV14	TRBJ1-2
CASSSGPGNTEAFF	TGCGCCAGCAGCTCGGGACCCGGGAACACTGAAGCTTTCTTT	many	-	TRBV5-1	TRBJ1-1
CASSEWAAYQETQYF	TGTGCCAGCAGTGAATGGGCAGCCTACCAAGAGACCCAGTACTTC	once	-	TRBV6-1	TRBJ2-5
CSASGSGLAETQYF	TGCAGTGCTAGTGGCTCGGGACTAGCAGAGACCCAGTACTTC	few	TRBD2	TRBV20-1	TRBJ2-5
CASSDNREIDEQYF	TGTGCCAGCAGCGATAACAGGGAGATCGACGAGCAGTACTTC	many	-	TRBV6-1	TRBJ2-7
CASSQDTPKTNEQYF	TGTGCCAGCAGCCAAGATACCCCTAAGACCAACGAGCAGTACTTC	-	-	TRBV3-1	TRBJ2-7
CASSSRLAGGTNEQFF	TGTGCCAGCAGTTCCAGACTAGCGGGAGGGACCAATGAGCAGTTCTTC	-	TRBD2	TRBV27	TRBJ2-1
CASSLGASGEETQYF	TGTGCCAGCAGCTTAGGTGCTAGCGGGGAAGAGACCCAGTACTTC	many	TRBD2	TRBV11-2	TRBJ2-5
CASSQALRTFHGYTF	TGTGCCAGCAGCCAAGCCTTACGGACATTCCATGGCTACACCTTC	many	-	TRBV3-1	TRBJ1-2
CSVGTGNEQFF	TGCAGCGTTGGAACAGGGAATGAGCAGTTCTTC	many	-	TRBV29-1	TRBJ2-1
CASSPHAARTGYNEQFF	TGTGCCAGCAGCCCACACGCGGCACGGACAGGTTACAATGAGCAGTTCTTC	many	TRBD1	TRBV9	TRBJ2-1
CASNDTRNYGYTF	TGTGCCAGCAATGATACCCGGAACTATGGCTACACCTTC	many	-	TRBV2	TRBJ1-2
CASSGSWGDVYNEQFF	TGTGCCAGCAGCGGCTCCTGGGGGGACGTCTACAATGAGCAGTTCTTC	many	-	TRBV7-2	TRBJ2-1
CASNSGANVLTF	TGTGCCAGTAACTCTGGGGCCAACGTCCTGACTTTC	-	-	TRBV19	TRBJ2-6
CASSLVSGGLTDTQYF	TGTGCCAGCAGCTTGGTTAGCGGGGGGCTCACAGATACGCAGTATTTT	many	TRBD2	TRBV7-8	TRBJ2-3
CASSPRWTAKGVGDYEQYF	TGTGCCAGCAGTCCCCGGTGGACAGCTAAGGGGGTGGGCGATTACGAGCAGTACTTC	many	-	TRBV12-3/TRBV12-4	TRBJ2-7
CATSDLGTEAFF	TGTGCCACCAGTGATTTGGGAACTGAAGCTTTCTTT	many	-	TRBV24-1	TRBJ1-1
CASSFKGSLNGYGYTF	TGTGCCAGCAGTTTCAAAGGCTCTTTGAATGGGTATGGCTACACCTTC	many	-	TRBV28	TRBJ1-2
CASSLATVGYGYTF	TGTGCCAGCAGCTTGGCGACCGTAGGCTATGGCTACACCTTC	many	-	TRBV7-8	TRBJ1-2
CASSFPRRQGSRNQPQHF	TGTGCCAGCAGTTTCCCTCGTCGACAGGGATCTCGCAATCAGCCCCAGCATTTT	many	TRBD1	TRBV6-2/TRBV6-3	TRBJ1-5